This is a list of T cell receptor beta chains from one sample in a study of T cell repertoires in cytomegalovirus infection. A single record per CDR3 protein comes from TCRdb applying MiXCR to the reads. The sample carries about 360,000 distinct CDR3 sequences, approximately 18% recorded once. Sequenced material: PBMCs. These receptors all stem from a human donor in good health (CMV status not recorded). Some clones in this sample may be carry-over from other donors' samples. CDR3s include the opening cysteine and the closing phenylalanine or tryptophan. D genes are given only for firm matches. Where a row states a size, it is once, few, many or the class of an expanded clone; other rows omit it.

d_call: TRBD2
clone_size: few
v_call: TRBV12-3/TRBV12-4
j_call: TRBJ2-3
cdr3_aa: CASSTHSGGAGDTQYF
cdr3_nt: TGTGCCAGCAGCACTCATAGCGGGGGGGCGGGAGATACGCAGTATTTT

d_call: TRBD2
clone_size: many
v_call: TRBV19
j_call: TRBJ2-7
cdr3_aa: CASSVGLADYEQYF
cdr3_nt: TGTGCCAGTAGCGTGGGACTAGCGGACTACGAGCAGTACTTC

d_call: TRBD2
clone_size: few
v_call: TRBV10-3
j_call: TRBJ2-3
cdr3_aa: CAISEVAGGNTDTQYF
cdr3_nt: TGTGCCATCAGTGAGGTGGCGGGAGGCAACACAGATACGCAGTATTTT

d_call: NA
clone_size: many
v_call: TRBV19
j_call: TRBJ1-2
cdr3_aa: CASSGTGIYYGYTF
cdr3_nt: TGTGCCAGTAGTGGAACAGGAATATACTATGGCTACACCTTC

d_call: TRBD2
clone_size: few
v_call: TRBV20-1
j_call: TRBJ2-1
cdr3_aa: CSVSGLALNEQFF
cdr3_nt: TGCAGTGTGTCGGGACTAGCGTTAAATGAGCAGTTCTTC

d_call: TRBD1
clone_size: NA
v_call: TRBV4-2
j_call: TRBJ1-4
cdr3_aa: CASSLGGIEEKLFF
cdr3_nt: TGTGCCAGCAGCCTAGGGGGCATCGAAGAAAAACTGTTTTTT

d_call: TRBD1
clone_size: NA
v_call: TRBV10-3
j_call: TRBJ2-1
cdr3_aa: CAISPTDRALTDEQFF
cdr3_nt: TGTGCCATCAGCCCTACGGACAGGGCCCTTACAGATGAGCAGTTCTTC

d_call: NA
clone_size: many
v_call: TRBV12-3/TRBV12-4
j_call: TRBJ2-3
cdr3_aa: CASSGSRTDTQYF
cdr3_nt: TGTGCCAGCTCTGGGTCTCGCACAGATACGCAGTATTTT

d_call: NA
clone_size: NA
v_call: TRBV12-3/TRBV12-4
j_call: TRBJ2-3
cdr3_aa: CARAVGSTGYF
cdr3_nt: TGTGCCAGGGCTGTGGGATCGACTGGGTATTTT

d_call: NA
clone_size: many
v_call: TRBV7-6
j_call: TRBJ2-5
cdr3_aa: CASSLVDSETQYF
cdr3_nt: TGTGCCAGCAGCTTAGTAGACTCGGAGACCCAGTACTTC

d_call: TRBD2
clone_size: NA
v_call: TRBV6-4
j_call: TRBJ2-1
cdr3_aa: CASSSGTSVYNEQFF
cdr3_nt: TGTGCCAGCAGTTCCGGGACTAGCGTATACAATGAGCAGTTCTTC

d_call: NA
clone_size: many
v_call: TRBV7-2
j_call: TRBJ2-5
cdr3_aa: CASSLVRTLQETQYF
cdr3_nt: TGTGCCAGCAGCTTAGTCAGAACGCTCCAAGAGACCCAGTACTTC

d_call: NA
clone_size: many
v_call: TRBV7-9
j_call: TRBJ2-3
cdr3_aa: CASAGPTQYF
cdr3_nt: TGTGCCAGCGCAGGACCTACGCAGTATTTT

d_call: NA
clone_size: many
v_call: TRBV7-6
j_call: TRBJ2-7
cdr3_aa: CASSDVQGREQYF
cdr3_nt: TGTGCCAGCAGCGATGTACAGGGACGCGAGCAGTACTTC

d_call: NA
clone_size: NA
v_call: TRBV2
j_call: TRBJ1-5
cdr3_aa: CASSETSGFLVNQPHHF
cdr3_nt: TGTGCCAGCAGTGAAACGTCGGGTTTCCTCGTGAATCAGCCCCATCATTTT

d_call: NA
clone_size: NA
v_call: TRBV19
j_call: TRBJ2-3
cdr3_aa: CASSIETIYTDTQYF
cdr3_nt: TGTGCCAGTAGTATAGAGACTATCTACACAGATACGCAGTATTTT

d_call: NA
clone_size: NA
v_call: TRBV20-1
j_call: TRBJ1-1
cdr3_aa: CSAYLPTTEAFF
cdr3_nt: TGCAGTGCCTATTTACCGACCACTGAAGCTTTCTTT

d_call: NA
clone_size: once
v_call: TRBV20-1
j_call: TRBJ1-5
cdr3_aa: CSCKGGSQPQHF
cdr3_nt: TGCAGTTGTAAAGGGGGGTCTCAGCCCCAGCATTTT

d_call: NA
clone_size: few
v_call: TRBV29-1
j_call: TRBJ1-1
cdr3_aa: CSVIKRTIGEAFF
cdr3_nt: TGCAGCGTTATAAAACGAACTATCGGTGAAGCTTTCTTT

d_call: NA
clone_size: many
v_call: TRBV7-6
j_call: TRBJ2-3
cdr3_aa: CASSTRGMWTDTQYF
cdr3_nt: TGTGCCAGCAGCACTAGGGGCATGTGGACAGATACGCAGTATTTT

d_call: NA
clone_size: few
v_call: TRBV19
j_call: TRBJ1-5
cdr3_aa: CASSNPHSNQPQHF
cdr3_nt: TGTGCCAGTAGTAATCCCCATAGCAATCAGCCCCAGCATTTT

d_call: TRBD2
clone_size: few
v_call: TRBV18
j_call: TRBJ2-1
cdr3_aa: CASSPGLAYNEQFF
cdr3_nt: TGTGCCAGCTCTCCCGGACTAGCGTATAATGAGCAGTTCTTC

d_call: NA
clone_size: few
v_call: TRBV6-2/TRBV6-3
j_call: TRBJ2-1
cdr3_aa: CASSYSGSDNEQFF
cdr3_nt: TGTGCCAGCAGTTACTCAGGAAGCGACAATGAGCAGTTCTTC

d_call: NA
clone_size: many
v_call: TRBV7-2
j_call: TRBJ2-3
cdr3_aa: CASSPVVAANTDTQYF
cdr3_nt: TGTGCCAGCAGCCCCGTGGTAGCAGCCAACACAGATACGCAGTATTTT

d_call: NA
clone_size: NA
v_call: TRBV15
j_call: TRBJ2-7
cdr3_aa: CATSRDRAAYEQYF
cdr3_nt: TGTGCCACCAGCAGGGACAGAGCAGCCTACGAGCAGTACTTC

d_call: NA
clone_size: many
v_call: TRBV7-2
j_call: TRBJ1-4
cdr3_aa: CASSPRRADEKLFF
cdr3_nt: TGTGCCAGCAGCCCCCGCAGGGCGGATGAAAAACTGTTTTTT

d_call: TRBD2
clone_size: many
v_call: TRBV12-3/TRBV12-4
j_call: TRBJ2-1
cdr3_aa: CASSVRTSGRLTYNEQFF
cdr3_nt: TGTGCCAGCAGTGTTCGGACTAGCGGGAGATTAACCTACAATGAGCAGTTCTTC

d_call: NA
clone_size: NA
v_call: TRBV15
j_call: TRBJ2-1
cdr3_aa: CATSREGGVYNEQFF
cdr3_nt: TGTGCCACCAGCAGAGAGGGCGGGGTATACAATGAGCAGTTCTTC

d_call: NA
clone_size: few
v_call: TRBV5-5
j_call: TRBJ2-3
cdr3_aa: CASSQAADTQYF
cdr3_nt: TGTGCCAGCAGCCAGGCCGCAGATACGCAGTATTTT

d_call: NA
clone_size: NA
v_call: TRBV2
j_call: TRBJ2-7
cdr3_aa: CASEAGRSYEQYF
cdr3_nt: TGTGCCAGCGAGGCGGGGAGGTCCTACGAGCAGTACTTC

d_call: TRBD2
clone_size: many
v_call: TRBV7-2
j_call: TRBJ2-3
cdr3_aa: CASSLSIGGGDTQYF
cdr3_nt: TGTGCCAGCAGCTTGAGTATCGGGGGAGGGGATACGCAGTATTTT

d_call: NA
clone_size: NA
v_call: TRBV6-5
j_call: TRBJ1-1
cdr3_aa: CASSYFKAANTEAFF
cdr3_nt: TGTGCCAGCAGTTACTTTAAGGCAGCGAACACTGAAGCTTTCTTT

d_call: TRBD2
clone_size: many
v_call: TRBV7-8
j_call: TRBJ2-3
cdr3_aa: CASSLVGSGLAADTQYF
cdr3_nt: TGTGCCAGCAGCTTAGTGGGTAGCGGACTAGCCGCAGATACGCAGTATTTT

d_call: NA
clone_size: many
v_call: TRBV12-3/TRBV12-4
j_call: TRBJ1-1
cdr3_aa: CASSQRQYTEAFF
cdr3_nt: TGTGCCAGCAGCCAAAGACAGTACACTGAAGCTTTCTTT

d_call: TRBD1
clone_size: few
v_call: TRBV4-2
j_call: TRBJ1-2
cdr3_aa: CASSQERQGASYGYGYTF
cdr3_nt: TGTGCCAGCAGCCAAGAGAGACAGGGGGCGAGTTATGGCTATGGCTACACCTTC

d_call: NA
clone_size: NA
v_call: TRBV5-1
j_call: TRBJ2-7
cdr3_aa: CASKSFGGFDDYEQYF
cdr3_nt: TGCGCCAGCAAGAGTTTCGGCGGGTTTGACGACTACGAGCAGTACTTC

d_call: NA
clone_size: few
v_call: TRBV28
j_call: TRBJ1-1
cdr3_aa: CASSSQLRAFF
cdr3_nt: TGTGCCAGCAGTTCACAGTTGCGAGCTTTCTTT

d_call: NA
clone_size: NA
v_call: TRBV5-1
j_call: TRBJ2-3
cdr3_aa: CASSYGVTQYF
cdr3_nt: TGCGCCAGCAGCTACGGGGTTACGCAGTATTTT

d_call: TRBD1
clone_size: few
v_call: TRBV12-3/TRBV12-4
j_call: TRBJ1-1
cdr3_aa: CASSLTSHRGAEAFF
cdr3_nt: TGTGCCAGCAGTTTAACCTCCCACAGGGGCGCTGAAGCTTTCTTT

d_call: NA
clone_size: many
v_call: TRBV19
j_call: TRBJ1-2
cdr3_aa: CASSISFLEGYTF
cdr3_nt: TGTGCCAGTAGTATTTCTTTTTTGGAAGGCTACACCTTC

d_call: NA
clone_size: many
v_call: TRBV7-2
j_call: TRBJ2-3
cdr3_aa: CASSLSTTDTQYF
cdr3_nt: TGTGCCAGCAGCTTATCGACCACAGATACGCAGTATTTT

d_call: NA
clone_size: NA
v_call: TRBV20-1
j_call: TRBJ1-1
cdr3_aa: CSAREPPNTEAFF
cdr3_nt: TGCAGTGCTAGAGAGCCGCCAAACACTGAAGCTTTCTTT